Following are 16 T cell receptor beta chains from one sample sequenced in a study of T cell changes during pregnancy in multiple sclerosis (dated by TCRdb to the late 2010s). The method behind the library was the immunoSEQ multiplex PCR assay. The clones in this table, taken by TCRdb from immuneACCESS, are in-frame only. Not every clone is retained; where verified, under half of the shortfall comes from an unresolved V gene, and the cause of the rest is unknown. The sample table records 60,000 to 75,000 clones; approximately 91% of these occur just once. The top ten clonotypes cover 1.4% of the sample. The sample was peripheral blood, taken in the third trimester of pregnancy. The origin of the receptors is a female donor with multiple sclerosis, enrolled in a pregnancy study.

This chain links TRBV2 with TRBJ2-2; TRBD1 is a possible D gene (6 bases). The germline gives CDR1 SNHLY, CDR2 FYNNEI. The CDR3 sequence is 15 residues long. V was trimmed by 3 bases and J by 4 bases, leaving 12 bases between them. CDR3 DNA sequence: TGTGCCAGCAGTGACAGGGGCTCGACCACCGGGGAGCTGTTTTTT. It codes for CASSDRGSTTGELFF.

V gene TRBV30 combines with J gene TRBJ2-5, with D hard to call. Trimming removed 3 bases at V and 7 bases at J, with 21 bases between. CDR3 length: 15 amino acids. Germline lookup yields CDR1 GTSNPN and CDR2 SVGIG (reference sequence). As DNA, the CDR3 is TGTGCCTGGAGCCTTTACGGAGCCTACGACGGGACCCAGTACTTC. Amino acids: CAWSLYGAYDGTQYF.

The genes are TRBV5-8 and TRBJ2-1, with 8 nucleotides matching TRBD1. The ends lost 0 bases at V and 4 bases at J; junction bases unmatched: 6. Germline CDR1 reads SGHTS; CDR2 reads YDEGEE. CDR3 length: 16 residues. The CDR3 nucleotides are TGTGCCAGCAGCTTGGGCTCGGACAGGGTATACAATGAGCAGTTCTTC. Translation: CASSLGSDRVYNEQFF.

The chain employs TRBV7-3 and TRBJ2-1, with a tentative D call TRBD1 (5 bases). The CDR3 sequence is 15 residues long. Germline assignment: CDR1 SGHTA and CDR2 FQGTGA. Trimming shortened V by 2 bases and J by 6 bases, and 14 bases separated the two germline ends. The CDR3 DNA is TGTGCCAGCAGCTTATTGTCAGGGATAACCAATGAGCAGTTCTTC. Encoded protein: CASSLLSGITNEQFF.

This rearrangement joins TRBV5-1 to TRBJ1-1; maybe TRBD1 (6 bases). This CDR3 contains 13 residues. The germline V gene has CDR1 SGHRS and CDR2 YFSETQ. Trimming took 4 bases from V and 0 from J, leaving 7 bases between them. CDR3 nucleotides: TGCGCCAGCAGCGGGGACATGAACACTGAAGCTTTCTTT. Translated: CASSGDMNTEAFF. Supplemented by reference TRBV5-1 and TRBJ1-1, the full variable domain reads KAGVTQTPRYLIKTRGQQVTLSCSPISGHRSVSWYQQTPGQGLQFLFEYFSETQRNKGNFPGRFSGRQFSNSRSEMNVSTLELGDSALYLCASSGDMNTEAFFGQGTRLTVV.

The V gene is TRBV7-8, the J gene TRBJ1-4, with 8 bases matching TRBD1. CDR1 SGHVS and CDR2 FQNEAQ come from the germline V gene. Losses at the gene ends were 3 bases for V and 7 bases for J; bases not matched to a gene: 4. The CDR3 totals 14 residues. Here the CDR3 DNA reads TGTGCCAGCAGCTTCTACGGGACAGGTGAAAAACTGTTTTTT. Amino acid sequence: CASSFYGTGEKLFF.

V gene TRBV11-3 combines with J gene TRBJ1-1; the D is unclear. This CDR3 has 13 residues. Germline V gene lookup returns CDR1 SGHNT and CDR2 YENEEA. V lost 2 bases and J lost 3, with 7 bases in between. The CDR3, as DNA: TGTGCCAGCAGCTTATTGAGGGACACTGAAGCTTTCTTT. Encoded protein: CASSLLRDTEAFF.

The rearrangement links TRBV19 to TRBJ2-7, with 9 bases lining up with TRBD1. Germline values: CDR1 LNHDA, CDR2 SQIVND (reference sequence). The CDR3 contains 15 residues. J lost 4 bases, V lost 8 bases, and 12 bases had no gene match. CDR3 in amino acids: CASRQGGFDLYEQYF. CDR3 DNA: TGTGCCAGTCGACAGGGGGGTTTCGACCTTTACGAGCAGTACTTC.

This chain links TRBV4-3 with TRBJ2-5; 7 bases align to TRBD2. The CDR3 covers 16 residues. With 0 bases clipped from V and 2 bases from J, the junction kept 6 bases outside the gene matches. CDR1 is LGHNA, CDR2 YSLEER, per germline. CDR3 in DNA: TGCGCCAGCAGCCAAGAGGGAAGCGGGGTTCAAGAGACCCAGTACTTC. It encodes CASSQEGSGVQETQYF.

This clone was recorded only once. This chain connects TRBV11-3 to TRBJ2-3, with a weak D call TRBD2 (5 bases). CDR1 is SGHNT and CDR2 is YENEEA in the germline V gene. CDR3 length: 14 amino acids. Between the trimmed V and J ends, which lost 5 bases and 4 bases, there was a span of 13 bases. The CDR3 nucleotides are TGTGCCAGCAGCCCCGGGAACCGCCCAGATACGCAGTATTTT. Translation gives CASSPGNRPDTQYF.

The V gene is TRBV2, the J gene TRBJ1-1; D perhaps matches TRBD1 (6 bases). CDR1 is SNHLY, CDR2 FYNNEI, per germline. Trimming pared 8 bases from V and 3 bases from J, leaving 13 bases between. This CDR3 is built from 13 residues. The CDR3 loop reads CASGPQGYTEAFF. CDR3 in DNA: TGTGCCAGCGGACCACAGGGCTACACTGAAGCTTTCTTT.

The chain is built from TRBV5-1 and TRBJ2-2; 9 bases align to TRBD1. The V and J ends lost 3 bases and 0 bases, in that order; junction bases with no gene match: 9. The CDR3 contains 18 residues. Germline loops: CDR1 SGHRS, CDR2 YFSETQ. The CDR3 loop reads CASSSQPGQGSNTGELFF. In nucleotides, the CDR3 is TGCGCCAGCAGCTCCCAGCCGGGACAGGGCTCGAACACCGGGGAGCTGTTTTTT.

This clone was observed a single time. The rearrangement links TRBV19 to TRBJ2-3, with 7 nucleotides matching TRBD1. CDR1 is LNHDA, CDR2 SQIVND, per germline (reference sequence). The trim removed 10 bases at V and 5 bases at J, leaving 12 bases unmatched. This CDR3 has 14 amino acids. The CDR3 DNA reads as TGTGCCACCGCCTCGACAGGGTATGGAGATACGCAGTATTTT. Its protein product is CATASTGYGDTQYF.

This chain connects TRBV5-1 to TRBJ2-2, with D possibly matching TRBD1 (5 bases). The CDR3 extends over 15 amino acids. Trimming took 4 bases from V and 1 from J, leaving 11 bases between them. Germline lookup yields CDR1 SGHRS and CDR2 YFSETQ. In DNA form, the CDR3 reads TGCGCCAGCAGCCCCGACAGAGGGAACACCGGGGAGCTGTTTTTT. Its protein is CASSPDRGNTGELFF. The full variable domain, completed using reference TRBV5-1 and TRBJ2-2, is KAGVTQTPRYLIKTRGQQVTLSCSPISGHRSVSWYQQTPGQGLQFLFEYFSETQRNKGNFPGRFSGRQFSNSRSEMNVSTLELGDSALYLCASSPDRGNTGELFFGEGSRLTVL.

This clone has only one observation. The genes are TRBV29-1 and TRBJ2-5, with D perhaps matching TRBD1 (6 bases). CDR3 length equals 12 residues. Between the trimmed V and J ends, which lost 6 bases and 1 base, there was a span of 9 bases. Germline V gene data show CDR1 as SQVTM and CDR2 as ANQGSEA. CDR3 protein: CSVLTGQETQYF. The CDR3 coding sequence is TGCAGCGTGCTGACAGGCCAAGAGACCCAGTACTTC.

This clone has more than one count but fewer than ten. This sequence joins TRBV11-2 and TRBJ2-3, with TRBD2 matching over 11 bases. Germline V gene lookup returns CDR1 SGHAT and CDR2 FQNNGV. The CDR3 loop spans 16 amino acids. J lost 2 bases, V lost 2 bases, and 3 bases had no gene match. The chain's CDR3 is CASSLILAGDTDTQYF. CDR3 nucleotide sequence: TGTGCCAGCAGCTTAATACTAGCGGGGGACACAGATACGCAGTATTTT.